The sequence of this T cell receptor (beta chain) was determined in a study of CD8+ T cells in alopecia areata. For the study at large: Severity in treated patients was scored by percentage of scalp area affected. Study results and caveats: Given one nonresponder, whether baseline CD8+ expansion relates to response remains uncertain. Scalp clonality, together with expanded CD8+ clones among the top 100, fell significantly with tofacitinib. Besides other cells, scalp samples also yield sequences of resident alphabeta T cells from normal skin.

TCR sequencing used cDNA made by reverse transcription of extracted RNA. The protocol was immunoSEQ multiplex PCR, while the TCRdb copy is restricted to in-frame clones and leaves out a portion. The sample lists roughly 190,000 clones, roughly 60% seen once, with approximately 0.97% in the top ten. Described treatment: oral pan-JAK inhibitor, 5-10 mg twice daily. Germline V gives CDR1 SQVTM, CDR2 ANQGSEA. This CDR3 region has 11 residues. V was pared by 2 bases and J by 6 bases, with 8 bases between. In regard to this clone: Its antigen remains unknown.

The chain joins TRBV29-1 to TRBJ2-7; D is uncertain. Specimen: CD4+ T cells sorted from blood, collected at week 24, from a patient treated with tofacitinib. The receptor was isolated from a human donor with alopecia areata. The CDR3 loop is CSVEQWREQYF. DNA of the CDR3: TGCAGCGTTGAACAATGGCGCGAGCAGTACTTC.